This T cell receptor beta chain was documented in a study of graft-versus-host responses after intestinal transplantation. Study-level information: Recipients were all induced with anti-thymocyte globulin, then given tacrolimus and steroids for around 3 years.

Points on this clone: Its antigen is as yet unknown.

Clones were read by immunoSEQ multiplex PCR, and TCRdb kept only the in-frame ones, dropping some. This sample has more than 90,000 clones, with approximately 92% found just once. The CDR3 spans 15 residues. V dropped 5 bases and J dropped 2; count of bases not matched to a gene: 8. Germline CDR1 and CDR2: LNHDA and SQIVND (reference sequence). Source: unstimulated CD8+ T cells sorted from spleen or lymph node cells, taken before intestinal transplant. The TCR was taken from a human donor who received an intestinal transplant. V gene TRBV19 combines with J gene TRBJ2-7; 8 nucleotides line up with TRBD2. The CDR3 DNA follows: TGTGCCAGTAGTCTGGTATCGGGGGGGGCCTACGAGCAGTACTTC. Encoded protein: CASSLVSGGAYEQYF.